The 5 T cell receptor beta chains given below trace back to one sample, sequenced in a study of graft-versus-host responses after intestinal transplantation (dated by TCRdb to 2020 to 2023). Receptor libraries were prepared by the immunoSEQ multiplex PCR assay. TCRdb mirrors the immuneACCESS table, restricted to in-frame sequences. Some clones are absent from its copies; in checked studies, under half trace to an unresolved V gene, and the reason for the others is unknown. The sample includes about 7,400 clones, with 65% to 80% observed a single time. Together, the top ten hold 9.3% of the sample. Intraepithelial and lamina propria lymphocytes were isolated from graft specimens using dithiothreitol, EDTA incubations and collagenase D digestion. The starting material was ileum tissue, obtained 450 to 480 days after transplant. The receptors shown here come from a human patient who received an intestinal transplant, so some T cells may come from the graft donor.

The CDR3 nucleotides read TGTGCCAGCAGTCACGGAAAAACAGCTAGCTCCTACGAGCAGTACGTC. This sequence encodes CASSHGKTASSYEQYV. The chain carries TRBV28 and TRBJ2-7; D unresolved. The CDR3 covers 16 residues. Germline-derived CDR1 and CDR2 are MDHEN and SYDVKM. With 5 bases removed from V and 0 bases from J, the gap between germline ends came to 17 bases.

This clone was detected once. This chain uses TRBV5-7 with TRBJ1-3; the match to TRBD1 covers 7 bases. TRBV5-7 is an open reading frame, and its role is uncertain. CDR3 length: 17 amino acids. The trim removed 0 bases at V and 0 bases at J, leaving 6 bases unmatched. The DNA of the CDR3 is TGTGCCAGCAGCTTGGGGGGACAGACGGACTCTGGAAACACCATATATTTT. The encoded protein is CASSLGGQTDSGNTIYF.

By sample fraction, this clone is medium-sized. The J gene is TRBJ1-1, the V gene TRBV27, with D unclear. Germline V CDR1 and CDR2: MNHEY, SMNVEV (reference sequence). V lost 0 bases, J lost 6 bases, and 8 bases lay in between. The CDR3 runs to 13 residues. The CDR3 DNA is TGTGCCAGCAGTTTATCGTGGATAGCTGAAGCTTTCTTT. Its protein is CASSLSWIAEAFF.

V usage is TRBV27 and J usage is TRBJ1-2; TRBD1 is a possible D gene (5 bases). The germline V gene encodes CDR1 MNHEY and CDR2 SMNVEV (reference sequence). CDR3 length: 17 residues. Trimming left V 4 bases short and J 8 bases short, with 26 bases between. The CDR3 loop is CASSSPSRLGGERGYTF. DNA for the CDR3: TGTGCCAGCAGTTCGCCGTCCCGTCTCGGGGGGGAACGCGGCTACACCTTC.

The chain joins TRBV19 to TRBJ1-2; 9 bases map to TRBD1. Germline lookup yields CDR1 LNHDA and CDR2 SQIVND (reference sequence). The CDR3 is 14 amino acids. The junction had 7 bases not matched to a gene; V was cut back by 5 bases and J by 6 bases. The CDR3 DNA follows: TGTGCCAGTAGTCTCCGGGACAGGGAGCATGGCTACACCTTC. It is translated as CASSLRDREHGYTF.